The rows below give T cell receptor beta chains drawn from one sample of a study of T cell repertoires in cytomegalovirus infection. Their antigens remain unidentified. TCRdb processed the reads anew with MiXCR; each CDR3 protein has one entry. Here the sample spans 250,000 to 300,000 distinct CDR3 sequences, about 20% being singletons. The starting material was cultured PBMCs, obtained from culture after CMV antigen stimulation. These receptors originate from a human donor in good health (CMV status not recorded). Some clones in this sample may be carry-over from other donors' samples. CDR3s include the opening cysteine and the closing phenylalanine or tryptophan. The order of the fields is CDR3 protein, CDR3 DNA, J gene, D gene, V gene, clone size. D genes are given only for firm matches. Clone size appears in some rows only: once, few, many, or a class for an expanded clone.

CDR3aa: CSVAGTQYTDTQYF; CDR3nt: TGCAGCGTTGCCGGGACTCAATACACAGATACGCAGTATTTT; j_gene: TRBJ2-3; d_gene: .; v_gene: TRBV29-1; abundance: .
CDR3aa: CASSPGTGDTGELFF; CDR3nt: TGCGCCAGCAGCCCAGGGACAGGGGACACCGGGGAGCTGTTTTTT; j_gene: TRBJ2-2; d_gene: TRBD1; v_gene: TRBV5-1; abundance: .
CDR3aa: CASNHGGTDTQYF; CDR3nt: TGTGCCAGCAACCACGGGGGCACAGATACGCAGTATTTT; j_gene: TRBJ2-3; d_gene: .; v_gene: TRBV12-3/TRBV12-4; abundance: .
CDR3aa: CASSSTSGRGPETQYF; CDR3nt: TGTGCCAGCAGCTCGACTAGCGGGAGGGGTCCGGAGACCCAGTACTTC; j_gene: TRBJ2-5; d_gene: TRBD2; v_gene: TRBV7-6; abundance: many
CDR3aa: CASGQTGGPQPQRF; CDR3nt: TGTGCCAGCGGCCAGACAGGGGGTCCTCAGCCCCAGCGTTTT; j_gene: TRBJ1-5; d_gene: TRBD1; v_gene: TRBV12-3/TRBV12-4; abundance: .
CDR3aa: CASSLWEVGTEVFF; CDR3nt: TGTGCCAGCAGCTTGTGGGAAGTCGGCACTGAAGTTTTCTTT; j_gene: TRBJ1-1; d_gene: .; v_gene: TRBV7-4; abundance: .
CDR3aa: CSASPRAPRSDTQYF; CDR3nt: TGCAGTGCTAGTCCCCGGGCTCCCCGTTCGGATACGCAGTATTTT; j_gene: TRBJ2-3; d_gene: .; v_gene: TRBV20-1; abundance: few
CDR3aa: CASSFRQPMRGYTF; CDR3nt: TGTGCCAGCAGTTTCCGACAGCCCATGAGGGGCTACACCTTC; j_gene: TRBJ1-2; d_gene: .; v_gene: TRBV6-6; abundance: few
CDR3aa: CASSLSPRSYNEQFF; CDR3nt: TGTGCCAGCAGTTTAAGCCCTCGCTCCTACAATGAGCAGTTCTTC; j_gene: TRBJ2-1; d_gene: .; v_gene: TRBV12-3/TRBV12-4; abundance: many
CDR3aa: CASSLEGALGYTF; CDR3nt: TGTGCCAGCAGCTTAGAGGGGGCTTTGGGCTACACCTTC; j_gene: TRBJ1-2; d_gene: TRBD1; v_gene: TRBV7-2; abundance: few
CDR3aa: CSVRGLLVYNEQFF; CDR3nt: TGCAGCGTTCGAGGACTACTAGTCTACAATGAGCAGTTCTTC; j_gene: TRBJ2-1; d_gene: .; v_gene: TRBV29-1; abundance: .
CDR3aa: CSARDRFATNEKLFF; CDR3nt: TGCAGTGCTAGAGACCGATTTGCAACTAATGAAAAACTGTTTTTT; j_gene: TRBJ1-4; d_gene: .; v_gene: TRBV20-1; abundance: .
CDR3aa: CASRPTLAGAYEQYF; CDR3nt: TGTGCCAGCAGACCCACACTAGCGGGAGCCTACGAGCAGTACTTC; j_gene: TRBJ2-7; d_gene: TRBD2; v_gene: TRBV27; abundance: many
CDR3aa: CASSYTTGTGANYGYTF; CDR3nt: TGTGCCAGCAGTTACACAACCGGGACAGGGGCTAACTATGGCTACACCTTC; j_gene: TRBJ1-2; d_gene: TRBD1; v_gene: TRBV6-5; abundance: few
CDR3aa: CASSMGGGSEAFF; CDR3nt: TGTGCCAGTAGTATGGGGGGAGGGAGTGAAGCTTTCTTT; j_gene: TRBJ1-1; d_gene: .; v_gene: TRBV19; abundance: few
CDR3aa: CASNRWGPGQPQHF; CDR3nt: TGTGCCAGTAATAGGTGGGGACCAGGACAGCCCCAGCATTTT; j_gene: TRBJ1-5; d_gene: .; v_gene: TRBV19; abundance: few
CDR3aa: CASSFLVADTQYF; CDR3nt: TGTGCCAGCAGTTTCCTAGTAGCAGATACGCAGTATTTT; j_gene: TRBJ2-3; d_gene: .; v_gene: TRBV12-3/TRBV12-4; abundance: .
CDR3aa: CIAKLADTQYF; CDR3nt: TGCATTGCCAAACTAGCGGATACGCAGTATTTT; j_gene: TRBJ2-3; d_gene: TRBD2; v_gene: TRBV20-1; abundance: .
CDR3aa: CASSFDSDRAEEKLFF; CDR3nt: TGTGCCAGCAGTTTCGACTCAGACAGGGCTGAAGAAAAACTGTTTTTT; j_gene: TRBJ1-4; d_gene: TRBD1; v_gene: TRBV6-6; abundance: many
CDR3aa: CASITGGAGELFF; CDR3nt: TGTGCCAGCATCACGGGGGGAGCCGGGGAGCTGTTTTTT; j_gene: TRBJ2-2; d_gene: TRBD2; v_gene: TRBV28; abundance: .
CDR3aa: CASSLVAAEYEAFF; CDR3nt: TGTGCCAGCAGCTTAGTGGCAGCGGAGTATGAAGCTTTCTTT; j_gene: TRBJ1-1; d_gene: .; v_gene: TRBV7-2; abundance: many
CDR3aa: CASSLDGRYNEQFF; CDR3nt: TGTGCCAGCAGCTTAGATGGCAGGTACAATGAGCAGTTCTTC; j_gene: TRBJ2-1; d_gene: .; v_gene: TRBV7-6; abundance: many
CDR3aa: CASSFQGRAEAFF; CDR3nt: TGTGCCAGCAGTTTCCAGGGGCGGGCTGAAGCTTTCTTT; j_gene: TRBJ1-1; d_gene: .; v_gene: TRBV28; abundance: few
CDR3aa: CASSVQGEEADTQYF; CDR3nt: TGTGCCAGCAGCGTCCAGGGGGAAGAGGCAGATACGCAGTATTTT; j_gene: TRBJ2-3; d_gene: TRBD1; v_gene: TRBV9; abundance: few
CDR3aa: CASSLGTGKFQPQHF; CDR3nt: TGTGCCAGCAGTTTAGGGACAGGGAAGTTTCAGCCCCAGCATTTT; j_gene: TRBJ1-5; d_gene: TRBD1; v_gene: TRBV12-3/TRBV12-4; abundance: many
CDR3aa: CASSPASGSIETQYF; CDR3nt: TGTGCCAGCAGTCCCGCTAGCGGGAGTATTGAGACCCAGTACTTC; j_gene: TRBJ2-5; d_gene: TRBD2; v_gene: TRBV12-3/TRBV12-4; abundance: few
CDR3aa: CASSFAGATQYF; CDR3nt: TGTGCCAGCAGCTTCGCGGGAGCCACCCAGTACTTC; j_gene: TRBJ2-5; d_gene: TRBD2; v_gene: TRBV7-8; abundance: many
CDR3aa: CASSRDTVYGYTF; CDR3nt: TGTGCCAGCAGTAGGGACACCGTCTATGGCTACACCTTC; j_gene: TRBJ1-2; d_gene: .; v_gene: TRBV2; abundance: many
CDR3aa: CASSQEPRFLSWEQYF; CDR3nt: TGCGCCAGCAGCCAAGAACCCCGATTCTTGTCCTGGGAGCAGTACTTC; j_gene: TRBJ2-7; d_gene: .; v_gene: TRBV4-1; abundance: .